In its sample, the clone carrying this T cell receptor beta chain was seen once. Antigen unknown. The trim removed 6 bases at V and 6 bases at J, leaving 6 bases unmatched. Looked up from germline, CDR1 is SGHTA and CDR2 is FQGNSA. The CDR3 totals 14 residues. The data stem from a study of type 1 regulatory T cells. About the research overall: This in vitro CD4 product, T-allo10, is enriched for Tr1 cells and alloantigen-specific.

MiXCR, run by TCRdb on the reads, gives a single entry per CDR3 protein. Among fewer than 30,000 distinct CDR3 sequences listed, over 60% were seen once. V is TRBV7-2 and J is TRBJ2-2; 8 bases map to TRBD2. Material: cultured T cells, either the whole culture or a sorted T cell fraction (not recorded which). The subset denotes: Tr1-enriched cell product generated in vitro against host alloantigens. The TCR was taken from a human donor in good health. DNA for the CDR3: TGTGCCAGCAGGCCACGGGGGGGCCCCGGGGAGCTGTTTTTT. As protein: CASRPRGGPGELFF.